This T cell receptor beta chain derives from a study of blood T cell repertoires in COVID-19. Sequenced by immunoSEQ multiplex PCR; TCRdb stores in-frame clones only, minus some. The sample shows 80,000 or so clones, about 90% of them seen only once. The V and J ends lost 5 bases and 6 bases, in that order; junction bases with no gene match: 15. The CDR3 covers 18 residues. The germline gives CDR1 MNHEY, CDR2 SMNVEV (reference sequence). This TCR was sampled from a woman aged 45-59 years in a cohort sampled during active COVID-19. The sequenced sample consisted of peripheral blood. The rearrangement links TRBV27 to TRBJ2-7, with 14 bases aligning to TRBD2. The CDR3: CASSPRLGLAGARGEQYF. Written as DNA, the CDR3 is TGTGCCAGCAGTCCAAGGTTGGGACTAGCGGGAGCAAGGGGCGAGCAGTACTTC.